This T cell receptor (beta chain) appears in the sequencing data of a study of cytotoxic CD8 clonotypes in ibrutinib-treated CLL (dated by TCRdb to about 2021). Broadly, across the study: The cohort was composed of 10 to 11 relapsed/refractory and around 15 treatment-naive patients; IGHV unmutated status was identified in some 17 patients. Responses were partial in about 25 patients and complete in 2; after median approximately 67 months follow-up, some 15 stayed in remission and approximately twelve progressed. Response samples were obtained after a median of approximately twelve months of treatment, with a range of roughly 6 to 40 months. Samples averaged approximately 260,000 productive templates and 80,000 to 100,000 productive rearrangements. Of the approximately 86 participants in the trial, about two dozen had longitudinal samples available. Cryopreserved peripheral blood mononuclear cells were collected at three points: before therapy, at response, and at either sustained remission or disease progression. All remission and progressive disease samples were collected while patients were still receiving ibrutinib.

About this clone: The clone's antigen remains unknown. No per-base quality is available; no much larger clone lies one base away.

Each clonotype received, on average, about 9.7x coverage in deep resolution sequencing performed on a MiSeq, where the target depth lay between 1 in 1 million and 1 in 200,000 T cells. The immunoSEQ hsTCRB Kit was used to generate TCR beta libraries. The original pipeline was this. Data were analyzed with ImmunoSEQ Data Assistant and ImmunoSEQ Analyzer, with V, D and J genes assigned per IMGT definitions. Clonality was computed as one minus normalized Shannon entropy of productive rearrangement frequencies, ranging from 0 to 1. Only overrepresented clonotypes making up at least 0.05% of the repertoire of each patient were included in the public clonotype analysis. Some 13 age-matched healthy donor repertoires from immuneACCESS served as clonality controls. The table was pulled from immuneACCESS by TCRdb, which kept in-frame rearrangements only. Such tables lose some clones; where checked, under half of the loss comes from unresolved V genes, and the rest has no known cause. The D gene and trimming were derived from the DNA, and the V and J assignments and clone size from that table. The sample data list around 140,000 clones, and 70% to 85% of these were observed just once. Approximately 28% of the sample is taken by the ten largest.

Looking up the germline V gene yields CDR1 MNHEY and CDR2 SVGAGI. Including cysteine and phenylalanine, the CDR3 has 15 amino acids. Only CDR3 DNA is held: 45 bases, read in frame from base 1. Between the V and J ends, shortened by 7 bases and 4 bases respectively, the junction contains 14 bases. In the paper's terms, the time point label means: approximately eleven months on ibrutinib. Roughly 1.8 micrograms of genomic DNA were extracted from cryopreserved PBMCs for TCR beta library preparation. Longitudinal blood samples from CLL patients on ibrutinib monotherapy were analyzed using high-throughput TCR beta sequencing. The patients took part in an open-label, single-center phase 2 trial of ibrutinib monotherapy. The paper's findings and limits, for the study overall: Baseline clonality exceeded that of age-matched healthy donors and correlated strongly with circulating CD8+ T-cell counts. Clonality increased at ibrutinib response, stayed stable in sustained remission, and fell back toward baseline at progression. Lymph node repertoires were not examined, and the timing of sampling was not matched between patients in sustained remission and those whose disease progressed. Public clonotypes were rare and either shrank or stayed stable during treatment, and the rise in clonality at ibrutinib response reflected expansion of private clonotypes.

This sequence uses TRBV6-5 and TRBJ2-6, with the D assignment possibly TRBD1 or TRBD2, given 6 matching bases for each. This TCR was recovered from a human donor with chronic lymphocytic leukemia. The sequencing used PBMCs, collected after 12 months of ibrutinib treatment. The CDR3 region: CASNPTGAGANVLTF. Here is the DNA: TGTGCCAGCAACCCGACGGGGGCAGGGGCCAACGTCCTGACTTTC.